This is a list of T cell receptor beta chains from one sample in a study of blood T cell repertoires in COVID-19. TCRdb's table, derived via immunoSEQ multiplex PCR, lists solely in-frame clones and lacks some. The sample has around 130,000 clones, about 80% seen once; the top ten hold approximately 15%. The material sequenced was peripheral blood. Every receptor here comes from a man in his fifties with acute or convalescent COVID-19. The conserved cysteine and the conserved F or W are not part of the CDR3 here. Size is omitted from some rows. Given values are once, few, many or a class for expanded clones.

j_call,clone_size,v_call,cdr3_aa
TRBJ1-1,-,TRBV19,ASSIVQDTEAF
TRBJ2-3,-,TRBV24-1,ATSGVGGTDTQY
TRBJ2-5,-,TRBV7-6,ASSPTSGGASETQY
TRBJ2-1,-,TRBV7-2,ASSSVLDRVGNYNEQF
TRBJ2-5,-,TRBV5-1,ASSLFRQGTQEAQY
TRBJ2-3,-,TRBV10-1,ASSPTGTDTQY
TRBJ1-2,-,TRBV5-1,ASSLSGGSFYGYT
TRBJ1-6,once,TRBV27,ASSLSARGNSPLH
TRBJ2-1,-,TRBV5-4,ASSIPSAGLDEQF
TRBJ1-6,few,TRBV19,ASSIGDSNSPLH
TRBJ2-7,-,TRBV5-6,ASSRFLAGGSYEQY
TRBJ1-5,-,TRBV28,ASSFRRQGGAVVGNQPQH
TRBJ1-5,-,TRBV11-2,ASSRGLNQPQH
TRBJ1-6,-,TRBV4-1,ASSQDWGGDSPLH
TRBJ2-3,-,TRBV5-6,ASSPSLAGFTDTQY
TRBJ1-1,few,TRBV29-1,SVAQGTMNTEAF
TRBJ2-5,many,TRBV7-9,ASSLDRPGAQY
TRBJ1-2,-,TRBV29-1,SVARTFSDREDGYT
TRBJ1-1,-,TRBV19,ASSPGDRGRGTEAF
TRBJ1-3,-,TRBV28,ASSLSISGNTIY
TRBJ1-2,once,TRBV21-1,ASSKKGMGRAFSGYT
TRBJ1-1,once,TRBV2,ASSGRGNTEAF
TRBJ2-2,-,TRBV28,ASINTHTGTGNTGELF
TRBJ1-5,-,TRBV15,ATSREGGGSNQPQH
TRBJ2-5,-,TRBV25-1,ASSARGARQETQY
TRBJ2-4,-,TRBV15,ATSTPRPGGHIAKNIQY
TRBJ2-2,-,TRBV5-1,ASSSLGSGEAGELF
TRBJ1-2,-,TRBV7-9,ASSPGAPVYGYT
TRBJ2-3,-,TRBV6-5,ASSYSYQGTDTQY
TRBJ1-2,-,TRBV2,ASSRIKTGPNYGYT
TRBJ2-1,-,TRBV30,AWSVRVYNEQF
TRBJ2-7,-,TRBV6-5,ASLPGQGPYEQY
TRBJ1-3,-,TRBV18,ASSPPSQGTSGNTIY
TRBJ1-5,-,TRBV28,ASRGGGEPQH
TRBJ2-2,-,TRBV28,ASSRGDTGELF
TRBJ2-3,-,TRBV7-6,ASSLDPGLAGGVDTQY
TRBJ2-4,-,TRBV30,ACKGVGKNIQY
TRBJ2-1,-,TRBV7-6,ASSPSGAGGYNEQF
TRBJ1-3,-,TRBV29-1,SVEGSSGNTIY
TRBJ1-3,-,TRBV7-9,ASSRDNSGNTIY
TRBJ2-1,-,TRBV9,ASSAGGTPLYNEQF
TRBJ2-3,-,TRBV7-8,ASSLRGSSTDTQY
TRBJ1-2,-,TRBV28,ASIGGRETYGYT
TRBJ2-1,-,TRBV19,ASSRLDLATGNEQF